What follows describes a single T cell receptor beta chain. This entry comes from a study of STAT5B mutations in CD4+ large granular lymphocyte leukemia. TCRdb's copy holds only in-frame clones and misses some; the assay was immunoSEQ multiplex PCR. The sample records approximately 4,500 clones, roughly 80% being singletons. The specimen sequenced was PBMCs. This sequence was found in a man aged 65 to 79 with CD4+ T-cell large granular lymphocyte leukemia.

The CDR3 DNA is TGTGCCAGCAGCCTAGGACTGTACACTAGCACAGATACGCAGTATTTT. Residues: CASSLGLYTSTDTQYF. The gene calls are TRBV11-2 and TRBJ2-3; D possibly corresponds to TRBD2 (5 bases). The CDR3 extends over 16 amino acids. CDR1 SGHAT and CDR2 FQNNGV come from the germline V gene. V lost 5 bases and J 0 bases, leaving 15 bases between the germline ends.